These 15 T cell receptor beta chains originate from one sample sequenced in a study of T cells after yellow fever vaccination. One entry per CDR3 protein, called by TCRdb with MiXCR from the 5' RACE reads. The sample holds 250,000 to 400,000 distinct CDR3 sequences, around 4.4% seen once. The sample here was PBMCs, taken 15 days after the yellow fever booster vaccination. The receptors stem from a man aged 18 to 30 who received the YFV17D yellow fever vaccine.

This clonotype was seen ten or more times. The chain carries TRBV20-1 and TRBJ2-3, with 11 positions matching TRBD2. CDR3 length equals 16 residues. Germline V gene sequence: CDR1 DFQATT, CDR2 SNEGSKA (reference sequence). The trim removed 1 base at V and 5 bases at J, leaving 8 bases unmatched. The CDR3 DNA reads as TGCAGTGCTAGAGCGATACTAGCGGGGGCGGTAGATACGCAGTATTTT. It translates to CSARAILAGAVDTQYF.

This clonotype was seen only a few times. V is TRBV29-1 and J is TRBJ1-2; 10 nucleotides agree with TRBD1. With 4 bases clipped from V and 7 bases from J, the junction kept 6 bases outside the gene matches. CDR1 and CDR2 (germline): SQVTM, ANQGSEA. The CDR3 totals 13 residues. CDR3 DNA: TGCAGCGTTGTCCGGGACAGGGGAGGTGGCTACACCTTC. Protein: CSVVRDRGGGYTF.

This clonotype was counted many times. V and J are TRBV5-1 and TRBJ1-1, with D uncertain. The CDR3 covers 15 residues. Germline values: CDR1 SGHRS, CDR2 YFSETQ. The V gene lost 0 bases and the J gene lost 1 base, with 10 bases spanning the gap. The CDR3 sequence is CASSLEVGANTEAFF. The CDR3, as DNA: TGCGCCAGCAGCTTGGAGGTGGGTGCGAACACTGAAGCTTTCTTT.

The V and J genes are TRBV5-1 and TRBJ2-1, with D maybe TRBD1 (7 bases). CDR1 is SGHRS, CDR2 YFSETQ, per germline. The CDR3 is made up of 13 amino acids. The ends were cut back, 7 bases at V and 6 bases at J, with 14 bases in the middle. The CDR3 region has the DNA TGCGCCAGCGAGGAGGGGGCCAGCAATGAGCAGTTCTTC. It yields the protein CASEEGASNEQFF.

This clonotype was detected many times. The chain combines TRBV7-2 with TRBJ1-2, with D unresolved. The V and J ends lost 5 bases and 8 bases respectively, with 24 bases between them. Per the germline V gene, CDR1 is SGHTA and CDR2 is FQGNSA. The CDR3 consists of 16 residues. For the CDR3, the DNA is TGTGCCAGCAGCCACCAAACCACCACTCCAGGTGCAGGCTACACCTTC. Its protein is CASSHQTTTPGAGYTF.

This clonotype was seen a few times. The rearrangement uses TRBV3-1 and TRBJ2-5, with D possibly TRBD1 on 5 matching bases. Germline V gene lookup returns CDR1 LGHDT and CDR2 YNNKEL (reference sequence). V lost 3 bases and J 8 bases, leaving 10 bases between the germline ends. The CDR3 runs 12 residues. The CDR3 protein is CASSQEQDTQYF. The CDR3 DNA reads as TGTGCCAGCAGCCAGGAACAGGATACCCAGTACTTC.

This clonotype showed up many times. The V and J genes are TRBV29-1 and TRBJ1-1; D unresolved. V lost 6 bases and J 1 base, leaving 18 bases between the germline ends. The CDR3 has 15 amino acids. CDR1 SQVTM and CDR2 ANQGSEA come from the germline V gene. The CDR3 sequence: CSVPLTGTANTEAFF. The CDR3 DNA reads TGCAGCGTACCCCTGACGGGAACCGCGAACACTGAAGCTTTCTTT.

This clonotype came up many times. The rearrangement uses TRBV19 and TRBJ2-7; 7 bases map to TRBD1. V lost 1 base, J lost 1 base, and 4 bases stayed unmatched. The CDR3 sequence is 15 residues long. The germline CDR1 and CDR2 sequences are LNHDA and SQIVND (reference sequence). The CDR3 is CASSIGGGESYEQYF. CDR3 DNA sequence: TGTGCCAGTAGTATAGGAGGGGGCGAGTCCTACGAGCAGTACTTC.

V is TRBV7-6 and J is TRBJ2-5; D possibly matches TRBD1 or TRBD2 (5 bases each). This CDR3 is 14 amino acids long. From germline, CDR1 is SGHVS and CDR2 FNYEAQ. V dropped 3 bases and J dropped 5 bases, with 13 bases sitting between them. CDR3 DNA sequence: TGTGCCAGCAGCTTTCCGAGGGGAAGGGAGACCCAGTACTTC. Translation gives CASSFPRGRETQYF. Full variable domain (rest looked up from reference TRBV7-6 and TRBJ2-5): GAGVSQSPRYKVTKRGQDVALRCDPISGHVSLYWYRQALGQGPEFLTYFNYEAQQDKSGLPNDRFSAERPEGSISTLTIQRTEQRDSAMYRCASSFPRGRETQYFGPGTRLLVL.

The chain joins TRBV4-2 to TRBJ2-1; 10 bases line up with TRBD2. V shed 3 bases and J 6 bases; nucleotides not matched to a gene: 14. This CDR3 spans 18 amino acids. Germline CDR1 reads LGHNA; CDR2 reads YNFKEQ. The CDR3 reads CASSHVVAGGPIGNEQFF. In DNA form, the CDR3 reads TGTGCCAGCAGCCACGTCGTAGCGGGGGGCCCAATCGGCAATGAGCAGTTCTTC.

CDR3 DNA: TGCAGTGCTAGAGGAGGGGTTAGCGGGGCACAAGAGACCCAGTACTTC. This codes for CSARGGVSGAQETQYF. The chain couples TRBV20-1 to TRBJ2-5; TRBD2 matches 8 bases. Trimming removed 1 base from V and 2 bases from J; junction bases left unmatched: 9. The CDR3 extends over 16 amino acids. From germline, CDR1 is DFQATT and CDR2 SNEGSKA (reference sequence).

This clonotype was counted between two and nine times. The CDR3 DNA sequence: TGTGCCACCAGCCGAGGACAGAGCGGCTACAATGAGCAGTTCTTC. It yields the protein CATSRGQSGYNEQFF. The J gene is TRBJ2-1, the V gene TRBV15; the D gene is possibly TRBD1 (6 bases). CDR3 length equals 15 residues. The germline V and J ends were trimmed by 5 bases and 3 bases, with 14 bases remaining between them. In germline, CDR1 is LNHNV, CDR2 YYDKDF (reference sequence). The whole variable domain, filled in from reference TRBV15 and TRBJ2-1, reads DAMVIQNPRYQVTQFGKPVTLSCSQTLNHNVMYWYQQKSSQAPKLLFHYYDKDFNNEADTPDNFQSRRPNTSFCFLDIRSPGLGDTAMYLCATSRGQSGYNEQFFGPGTRLTVL.

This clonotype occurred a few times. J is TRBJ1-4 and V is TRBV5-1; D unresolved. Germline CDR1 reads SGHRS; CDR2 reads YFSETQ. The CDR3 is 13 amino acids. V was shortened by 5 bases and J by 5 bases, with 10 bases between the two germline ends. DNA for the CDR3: TGCGCCAGCAGACTGGACGGGAATGAAAAACTGTTTTTT. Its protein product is CASRLDGNEKLFF. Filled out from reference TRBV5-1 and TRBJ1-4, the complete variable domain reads KAGVTQTPRYLIKTRGQQVTLSCSPISGHRSVSWYQQTPGQGLQFLFEYFSETQRNKGNFPGRFSGRQFSNSRSEMNVSTLELGDSALYLCASRLDGNEKLFFGSGTQLSVL.

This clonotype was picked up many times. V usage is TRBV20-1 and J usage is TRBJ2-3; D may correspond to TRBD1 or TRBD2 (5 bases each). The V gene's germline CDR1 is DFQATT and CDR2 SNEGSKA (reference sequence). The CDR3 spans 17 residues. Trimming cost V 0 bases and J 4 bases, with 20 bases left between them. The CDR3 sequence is CSARDYGDPASPDTQYF. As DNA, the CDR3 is TGCAGTGCTAGAGATTATGGGGACCCTGCCTCCCCAGATACGCAGTATTTT.

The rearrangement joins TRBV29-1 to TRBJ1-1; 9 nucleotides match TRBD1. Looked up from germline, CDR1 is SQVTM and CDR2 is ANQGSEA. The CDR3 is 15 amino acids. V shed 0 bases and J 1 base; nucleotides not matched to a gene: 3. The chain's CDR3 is CSVEDGTGQNTEAFF. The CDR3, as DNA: TGCAGCGTTGAAGATGGGACAGGGCAGAACACTGAAGCTTTCTTT.